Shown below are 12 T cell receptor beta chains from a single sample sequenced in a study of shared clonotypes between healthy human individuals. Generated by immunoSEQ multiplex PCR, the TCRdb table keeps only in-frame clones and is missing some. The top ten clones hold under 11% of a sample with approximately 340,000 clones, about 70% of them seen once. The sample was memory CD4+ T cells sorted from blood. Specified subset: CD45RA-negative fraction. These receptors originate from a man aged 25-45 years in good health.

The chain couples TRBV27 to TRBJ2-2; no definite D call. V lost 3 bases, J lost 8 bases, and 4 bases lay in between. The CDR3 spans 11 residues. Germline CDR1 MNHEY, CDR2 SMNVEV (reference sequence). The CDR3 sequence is CASSFGGELFF. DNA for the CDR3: TGTGCCAGCAGTTTCGGTGGGGAGCTGTTTTTT.

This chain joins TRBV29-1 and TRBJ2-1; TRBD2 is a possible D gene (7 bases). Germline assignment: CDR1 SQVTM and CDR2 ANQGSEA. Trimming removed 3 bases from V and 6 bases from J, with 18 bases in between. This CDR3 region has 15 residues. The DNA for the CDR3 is TGCAGCGTTGACGAGGCTAGCGGAGGGGGCAATGAGCAGTTCTTC. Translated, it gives CSVDEASGGGNEQFF.

The DNA of the CDR3 is TGTGCCAGCAGTGAACCTAATAACTATGGCTACACCTTC. Its protein is CASSEPNNYGYTF. The V and J genes are TRBV28 and TRBJ1-2; D gene ambiguous. CDR1 is MDHEN and CDR2 is SYDVKM in the germline V gene. The CDR3 extends over 13 amino acids. The ends were cut back, 5 bases at V and 1 base at J, with 8 bases in the middle.

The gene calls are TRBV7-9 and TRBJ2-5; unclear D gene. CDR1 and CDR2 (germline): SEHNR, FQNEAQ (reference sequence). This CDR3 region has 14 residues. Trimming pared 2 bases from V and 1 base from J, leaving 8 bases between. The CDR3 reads CASSLIGGQETQYF. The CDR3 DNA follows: TGTGCCAGCAGCTTAATCGGCGGCCAAGAGACCCAGTACTTC.

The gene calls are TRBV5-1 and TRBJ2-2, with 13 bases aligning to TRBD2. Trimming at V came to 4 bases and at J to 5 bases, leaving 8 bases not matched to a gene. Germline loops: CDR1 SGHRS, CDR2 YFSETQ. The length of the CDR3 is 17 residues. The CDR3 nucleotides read TGCGCCAGCAGCAGCGGACTAGCGGGAGTGCGAACCGGGGAGCTGTTTTTT. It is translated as CASSSGLAGVRTGELFF.

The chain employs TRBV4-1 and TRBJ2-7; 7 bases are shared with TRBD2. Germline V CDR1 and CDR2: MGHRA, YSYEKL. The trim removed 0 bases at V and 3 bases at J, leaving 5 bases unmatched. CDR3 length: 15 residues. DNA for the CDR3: TGCGCCAGCAGCCAAGACTGGCTAGCGGACTACGAGCAGTACTTC. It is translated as CASSQDWLADYEQYF.

CDR3 in DNA: TGCGCCAGCAGAGATCCGGGACTAGCGGGAGGGTTCTCCCCCAATGAGCAGTTCTTC. Translation: CASRDPGLAGGFSPNEQFF. The rearrangement joins TRBV4-1 to TRBJ2-1; TRBD2 agrees at 16 bases. Germline CDR1 is MGHRA and CDR2 is YSYEKL. This CDR3 is 19 amino acids long. J was trimmed by 6 bases and V by 6 bases; bases with no gene match: 14.

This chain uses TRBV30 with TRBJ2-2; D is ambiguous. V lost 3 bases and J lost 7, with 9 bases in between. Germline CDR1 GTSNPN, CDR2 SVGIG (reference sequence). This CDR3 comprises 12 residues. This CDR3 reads CAWRWVNGELFF. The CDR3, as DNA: TGTGCCTGGAGATGGGTGAACGGGGAGCTGTTTTTT.

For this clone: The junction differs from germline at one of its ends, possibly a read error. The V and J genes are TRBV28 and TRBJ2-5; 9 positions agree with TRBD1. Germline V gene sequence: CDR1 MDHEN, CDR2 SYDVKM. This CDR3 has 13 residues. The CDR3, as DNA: TGTGCCAGCAGGACAGGGGGTCGGGAGACTCAGTACTTC. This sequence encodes CASRTGGRETQYF.

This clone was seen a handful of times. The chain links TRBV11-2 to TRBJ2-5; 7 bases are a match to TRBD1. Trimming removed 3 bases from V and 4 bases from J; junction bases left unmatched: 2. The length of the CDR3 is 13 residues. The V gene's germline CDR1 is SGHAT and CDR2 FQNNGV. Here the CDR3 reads CASSLTGLETQYF. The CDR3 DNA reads TGTGCCAGCAGCTTGACAGGGTTAGAGACCCAGTACTTC.

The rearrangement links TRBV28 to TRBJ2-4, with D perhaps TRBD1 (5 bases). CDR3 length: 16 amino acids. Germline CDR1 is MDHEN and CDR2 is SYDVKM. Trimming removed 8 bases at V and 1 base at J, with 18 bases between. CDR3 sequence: CASRTLGAFAKNIQYF. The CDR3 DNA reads TGTGCCAGCCGCACCTTAGGGGCGTTCGCCAAAAACATTCAGTACTTC.

For the CDR3, the DNA is TGTGCCAGCAGCCTAGGTAGGGACTCCGGTAGCACAGATACGCAGTATTTT. Residues: CASSLGRDSGSTDTQYF. This chain links TRBV9 with TRBJ2-3, with a tentative D call TRBD2 (6 bases). Germline V CDR1 and CDR2: SGDLS, YYNGEE. Trimming left V 4 bases short and J 0 bases short, with 18 bases between. The CDR3 is 17 residues long.